Described below is a single T cell receptor beta chain sequence and its context. Its antigen is still unknown. The method, 5' RACE with UMI labels, was used to prepare the TRB cDNA libraries. TCRdb reprocessed the 5' RACE reads, keeping one entry per CDR3 protein, no DNA. The sample features approximately 90,000 distinct CDR3 sequences, with 0.5% to 0.55% in its top ten. The sample comes from a study of CXCR3-negative and CXCR3-positive naive CD8 T cells. General study results and limits: For memory CD8+ cells diversity was much lower, but both naive subsets had comparably high diversity. TRB CDR3s were more hydrophobic in CXCR3-positive than in CXCR3-negative naive cells.

Sequenced: naive CXCR3+ CD8+ T cells from blood. The subset was: CD45RO-CCR7+CD27+CD95- naive CD8+ T cells expressing CXCR3 (TNR3+). The source of this sequence is a human donor in good health. Some clones in this sample may be carry-over from other donors' samples.

The CDR3 protein is CASRMYRGLGYGYTF. The rearrangement uses TRBV2 and TRBJ1-2; with no DNA, the TCRdb D assignment of TRBD1 cannot be verified. Germline assignment: CDR1 SNHLY and CDR2 FYNNEI. CDR3 length equals 15 residues.